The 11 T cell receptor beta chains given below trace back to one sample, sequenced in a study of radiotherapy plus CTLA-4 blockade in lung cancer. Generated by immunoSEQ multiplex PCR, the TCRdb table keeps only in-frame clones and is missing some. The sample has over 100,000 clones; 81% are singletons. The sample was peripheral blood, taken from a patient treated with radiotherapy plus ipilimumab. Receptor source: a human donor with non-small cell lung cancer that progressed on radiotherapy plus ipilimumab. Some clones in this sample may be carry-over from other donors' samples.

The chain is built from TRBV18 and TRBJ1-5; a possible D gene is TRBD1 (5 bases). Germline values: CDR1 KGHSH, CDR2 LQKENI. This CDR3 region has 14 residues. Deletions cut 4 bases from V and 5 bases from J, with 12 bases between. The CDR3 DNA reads TGTGCCAGCTCACTAAGTGGAGGGGATCAGCCCCAGCATTTT. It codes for CASSLSGGDQPQHF.

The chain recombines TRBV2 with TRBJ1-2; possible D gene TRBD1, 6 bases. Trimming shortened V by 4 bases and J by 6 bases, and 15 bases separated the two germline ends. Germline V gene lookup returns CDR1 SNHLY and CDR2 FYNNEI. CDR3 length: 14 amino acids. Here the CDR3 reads CASSVLRGWDGYTF. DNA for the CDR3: TGTGCCAGCAGTGTCCTCAGGGGCTGGGATGGCTACACCTTC.

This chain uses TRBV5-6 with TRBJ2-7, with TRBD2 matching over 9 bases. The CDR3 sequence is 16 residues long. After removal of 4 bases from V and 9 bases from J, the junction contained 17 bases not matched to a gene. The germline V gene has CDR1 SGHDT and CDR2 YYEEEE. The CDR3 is CASSLTGGTSTLRQYF. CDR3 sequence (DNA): TGTGCCAGCAGCCTCACAGGTGGGACTAGCACGTTAAGGCAGTACTTC.

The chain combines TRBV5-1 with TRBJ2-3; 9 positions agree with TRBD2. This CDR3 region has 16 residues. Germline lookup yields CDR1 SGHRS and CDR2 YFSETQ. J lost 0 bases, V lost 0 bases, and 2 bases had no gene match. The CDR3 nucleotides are TGCGCCAGCAGCTTGGTGGCGGGGGGGAGCACAGATACGCAGTATTTT. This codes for CASSLVAGGSTDTQYF.

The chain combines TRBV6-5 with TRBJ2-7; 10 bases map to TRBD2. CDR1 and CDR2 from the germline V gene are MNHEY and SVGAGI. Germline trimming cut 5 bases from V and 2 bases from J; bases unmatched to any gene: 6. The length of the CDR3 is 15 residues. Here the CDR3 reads CASSVSGGQTYEQYF. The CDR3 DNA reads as TGTGCCAGCAGTGTTAGCGGGGGGCAAACCTACGAGCAGTACTTC.

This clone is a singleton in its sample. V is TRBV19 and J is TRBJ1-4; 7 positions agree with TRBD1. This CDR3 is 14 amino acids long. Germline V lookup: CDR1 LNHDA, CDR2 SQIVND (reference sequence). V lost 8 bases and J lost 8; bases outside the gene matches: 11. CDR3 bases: TGTGCCAGTGCTCCCAGGGGGGTTCAGGAAAAACTGTTTTTT. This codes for CASAPRGVQEKLFF.

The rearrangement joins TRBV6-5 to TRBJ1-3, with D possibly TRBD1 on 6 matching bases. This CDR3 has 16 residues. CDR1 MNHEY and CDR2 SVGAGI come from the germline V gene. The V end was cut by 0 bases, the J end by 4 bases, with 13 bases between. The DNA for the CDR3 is TGTGCCAGCAGTTACTCGCCCGGACAGTGGGGAAACACCATATATTTT. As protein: CASSYSPGQWGNTIYF.

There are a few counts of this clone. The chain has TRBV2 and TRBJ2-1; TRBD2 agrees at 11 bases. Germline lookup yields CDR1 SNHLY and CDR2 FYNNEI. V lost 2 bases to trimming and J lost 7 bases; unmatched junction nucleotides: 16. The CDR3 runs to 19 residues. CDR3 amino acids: CASSEWVLAGGLGLNEQFF. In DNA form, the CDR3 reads TGTGCCAGCAGTGAATGGGTTTTAGCGGGGGGGCTTGGGTTGAATGAGCAGTTCTTC.

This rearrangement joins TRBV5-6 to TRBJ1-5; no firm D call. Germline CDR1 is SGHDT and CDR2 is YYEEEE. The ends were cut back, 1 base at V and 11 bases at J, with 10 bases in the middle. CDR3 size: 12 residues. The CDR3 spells CASSLKGIAQHF. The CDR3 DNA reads TGTGCCAGCAGCTTGAAGGGTATAGCCCAGCATTTT. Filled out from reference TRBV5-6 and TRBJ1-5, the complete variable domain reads DAGVTQSPTHLIKTRGQQVTLRCSPKSGHDTVSWYQQALGQGPQFIFQYYEEEERQRGNFPDRFSGHQFPNYSSELNVNALLLGDSALYLCASSLKGIAQHFGDGTRLSIL.

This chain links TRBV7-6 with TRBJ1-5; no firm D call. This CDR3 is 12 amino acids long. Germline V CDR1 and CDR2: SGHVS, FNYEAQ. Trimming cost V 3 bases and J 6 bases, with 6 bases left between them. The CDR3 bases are TGTGCCAGCAGCTTTTTAGGTCAGCCCCAGCATTTT. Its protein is CASSFLGQPQHF.

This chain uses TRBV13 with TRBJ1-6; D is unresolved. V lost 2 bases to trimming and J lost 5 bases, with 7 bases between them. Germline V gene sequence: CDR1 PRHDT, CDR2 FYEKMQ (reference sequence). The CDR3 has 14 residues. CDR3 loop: CASSLLADNSPLHF. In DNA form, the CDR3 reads TGTGCCAGCAGCTTATTGGCAGATAATTCACCCCTCCACTTT.